This T cell receptor beta chain was identified during a study of T cell responses to AZD1222 COVID-19 vaccine (dated by TCRdb to the early 2020s). Regarding the study in general: AZD1222 recipients given second doses at about 4 weeks or at about 12 weeks were pooled, since spike-specific TCR depth and breadth were not found to differ between the two schedules. TCR sequencing covered over 230 trial participants: 200 to 220 given two doses of AZD1222 and some 25 given two doses of MenACWY control vaccine. Trial participants were enrolled by age into 18-55, 56-69 and 70-plus year subgroups, with 148, 28 and 57 TCR-sequenced participants respectively. General study outcomes and caveats: The whole spike protein was spanned by vaccine-associated CD4 TCRs, and dominant responses were seen in regions 160-218 and 743-854. Participants were mostly white British, with more females than males. The authors suggested clonal diversity may have been underestimated. Reportedly, almost half of the unique spike-specific TCRs recognized epitopes lying outside the regions that are mutated in the B.1.351 and B.1.1.7 variants. Only five to seven AZD1222 recipients were SARS-CoV-2 seropositive at baseline, limiting conclusions about previously exposed vaccinees. Spike-specific TCR breadth and depth rose significantly after two AZD1222 doses compared with day 0 and with MenACWY recipients. No day 14 peak-response samples were available, so repertoires were characterized only after the peak T cell response. In the small 56-69-year group, the increase in depth fell short of significance, most likely because of low power.

The CDR3 regions of human TCRbeta chains were analyzed by immunosequencing. On the study's bioinformatics: Repertoire TCRs were matched against a reference library of SARS-CoV-2-specific TCRs generated with the MIRA antigen-specificity platform. Breadth was defined as the fraction of unique TCRs that were SARS-CoV-2-associated. Depth was defined as the fraction of total T cells that were SARS-CoV-2-associated. Using the MIRA data, every spike-specific TCR was mapped to the spike region that the TCR reacted to and assigned to either a CD4 or a CD8 class. Log10-transformed breadth and depth values were compared by one-way ANOVA with Sidak's multiple comparisons tests. Drawn from immuneACCESS, this table holds only the in-frame rearrangements with V and J called that TCRdb kept. Clones are partly lost; checked studies trace under half to an unresolved V gene and leave the rest unexplained. The V and J calls and clone size come from that table; D and trimming were worked out from the DNA. Counted in this sample were around 30,000 clones; approximately 93% of them appeared once. The top ten constitute over 7.5% of the sample.

As concerns this clone: Its binding antigen is unknown. Within one base of it there is no much larger clone, and no base qualities were kept.

The time point label of this sample denotes: baseline before first vaccination. Vaccinee samples were obtained from the UK trials COV001 and COV002, which included a single-blind randomized controlled phase 2/3 trial of AZD1222 (ChAdOx1 nCoV-19) in healthy adults. For TCRbeta chain sequencing, PBMC samples were collected from trial participants at day 0 and at day 28 after the second dose. CDR1 and CDR2, per the germline V gene, are SGHRS and YFSETQ. V loses 4 bases of germline sequence and J loses 3 bases, and the interval between the two ends is 11 bases. Its CDR3 holds 13 amino acids, cysteine through phenylalanine. Here the CDR3 DNA is all that survives: 39 bases in frame from base 1.

In this chain, TRBV5-1 is recombined with TRBJ2-7; TRBD1 is possibly the D segment (6 matching bases). Specimen: peripheral blood, collected on day 0 of AZD1222 vaccination. This TCR was sampled from an adult in good health. The CDR3 is CASSTRDNYEQYF. At the DNA level, the sequence is TGCGCCAGCAGCACCCGGGACAACTACGAGCAGTACTTC.